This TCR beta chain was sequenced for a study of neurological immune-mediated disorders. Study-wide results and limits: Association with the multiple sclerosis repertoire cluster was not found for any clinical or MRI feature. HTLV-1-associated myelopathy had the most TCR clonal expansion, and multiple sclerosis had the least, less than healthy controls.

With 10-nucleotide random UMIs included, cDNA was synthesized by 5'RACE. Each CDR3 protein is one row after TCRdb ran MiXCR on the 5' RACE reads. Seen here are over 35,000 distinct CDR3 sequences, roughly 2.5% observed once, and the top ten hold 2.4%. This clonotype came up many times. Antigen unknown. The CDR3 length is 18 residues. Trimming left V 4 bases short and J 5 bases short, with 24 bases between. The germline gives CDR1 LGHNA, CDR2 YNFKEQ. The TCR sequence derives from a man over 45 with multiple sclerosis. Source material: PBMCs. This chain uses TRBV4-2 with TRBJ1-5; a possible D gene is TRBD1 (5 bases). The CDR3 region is CASSPNRQTRGWDQPQHF. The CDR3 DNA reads TGTGCCAGCAGCCCCAATAGACAGACACGGGGTTGGGATCAGCCCCAGCATTTT.